Reported below is one T cell receptor beta chain. The sample originates from a study of blood T cells in healthy people across ages. Together with a sample-barcoded 5' primer, a J-beta primer mix was included in a second PCR lasting about 6 to 12 cycles. MiXCR, run by TCRdb on the 5' RACE reads, gives a single entry per CDR3 protein. Of approximately 1.5 million distinct CDR3 sequences detected, approximately 39% appear once; the ten largest clones hold about 3.8%. The CDR3 runs 14 residues. The germline CDR1 and CDR2 sequences are DFQATT and SNEGSKA (reference sequence). Trimming took off 0 bases at V and 7 bases at J, with 13 bases between the two ends.

The clonotype was recovered from a woman aged 18-29 years in good health. Sequencing input: blood. The chain links TRBV20-1 to TRBJ2-1; D is ambiguous. This CDR3 is CSARDVRKNNEQFF. As DNA, the CDR3 is TGCAGTGCTAGAGATGTTAGGAAGAATAATGAGCAGTTCTTC.